This T cell receptor (beta chain) was observed in a study of CD8 T cells in Susac syndrome. Germline CDR1 and CDR2: KGHSH and LQKENI. V lost 5 bases, J lost 4 bases, and 12 bases lay in between. The CDR3 covers 15 residues. Random hexamers were used to reverse transcribe about 0.45 to 1 ug of RNA. Amplification of TCR beta CDR3 by immunoSEQ multiplex PCR spanned 54 Vbeta and 13 Jbeta. From the immunoSEQ multiplex PCR reads, TCRdb called clonotypes with MiXCR, one entry per CDR3 protein. In the table there are some 120,000 distinct CDR3 sequences, approximately 94% of which are singletons. Note on this clonotype: Its specificity is unknown.

Study outcomes and limitations: As the study acknowledged, the number of individuals who were part of its TCR sequencing and HLA analysis was relatively small.

The authors carried out high-throughput sequencing of TCR beta. They applied it to CD8+ and CD4+ T cells obtained from blood. FACS was used to enrich TEMRA cells, whereas the CD8+ and CD4+ T cells were obtained by negative isolation. Sequenced material: CD4+ T cells from PBMCs. This sequence originates from a human donor in good health. The chain recombines TRBV18 with TRBJ2-6; D perhaps matches TRBD1 (6 bases). CDR3 sequence (DNA): TGTGCCAGCTCAGCCGGGACAAACGGGGCCAACGTCCTGACTTTC. Translation gives CASSAGTNGANVLTF.